This T cell receptor beta chain is from a study of cytomegalovirus exposure and HLA in healthy donors. This clone was counted once. Its antigen remains unknown. After removal of 6 bases from V and 0 bases from J, the junction contained 12 bases not matched to a gene. From germline, CDR1 is SNHLY and CDR2 FYNNEI. This CDR3 spans 18 amino acids. Whole-study results and caveats: Productive status was seen about 87% or about 30% of the time for most TCR beta V segments in an earlier analysis. Researchers catalogued some 160 TCR beta chains as cytomegalovirus-associated.

With 60 Vbeta and 13 Jbeta primers, the PCR was carried out. Measured with immunoSEQ multiplex PCR; TCRdb has only the in-frame clones, and not every one. This table has more than 95,000 clones, roughly 70% appearing once. Sequenced: PBMCs. This chain uses TRBV2 with TRBJ2-7; TRBD2 matches 12 bases. The sequence came from a man between 25 and 39 years old in good health and CMV-seronegative. The CDR3 spells CASRERLAGDYSSYEQYF. DNA of the CDR3: TGTGCCAGCAGAGAACGACTAGCGGGAGACTATAGCTCCTACGAGCAGTACTTC.